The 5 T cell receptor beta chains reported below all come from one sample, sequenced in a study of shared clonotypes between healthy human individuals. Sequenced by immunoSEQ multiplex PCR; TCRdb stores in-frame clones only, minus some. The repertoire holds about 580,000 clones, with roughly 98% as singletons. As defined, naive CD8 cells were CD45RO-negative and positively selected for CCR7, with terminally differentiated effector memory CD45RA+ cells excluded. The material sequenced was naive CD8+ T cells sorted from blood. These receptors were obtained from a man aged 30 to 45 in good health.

Here the CDR3 DNA reads TGTGCCAGCTCCTCGGGAAGGAATGAGCAGTTCTTC. Protein product: CASSSGRNEQFF. This chain links TRBV6-5 with TRBJ2-1, with D possibly being TRBD2 (5 bases). Germline CDR1 is MNHEY and CDR2 is SVGAGI. Trimming left V 8 bases short and J 7 bases short, with 12 bases between. This CDR3 comprises 12 residues.

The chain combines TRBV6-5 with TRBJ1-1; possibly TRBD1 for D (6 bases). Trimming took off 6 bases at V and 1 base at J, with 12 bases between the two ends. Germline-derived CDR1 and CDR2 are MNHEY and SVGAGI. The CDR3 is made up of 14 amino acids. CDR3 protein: CASRTGTKNTEAFF. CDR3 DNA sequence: TGTGCCAGCAGGACCGGGACAAAGAACACTGAAGCTTTCTTT.

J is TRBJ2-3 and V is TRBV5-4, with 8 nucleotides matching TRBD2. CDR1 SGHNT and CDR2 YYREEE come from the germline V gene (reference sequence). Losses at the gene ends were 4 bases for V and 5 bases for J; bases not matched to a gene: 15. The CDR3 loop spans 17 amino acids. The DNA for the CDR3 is TGTGCCAGCAGCACCGCACTAGCGGCAACCGTGGGAGATACGCAGTATTTT. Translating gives CASSTALAATVGDTQYF. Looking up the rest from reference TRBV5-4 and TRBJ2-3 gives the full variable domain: ETGVTQSPTHLIKTRGQQVTLRCSSQSGHNTVSWYQQALGQGPQFIFQYYREEENGRGNFPPRFSGLQFPNYSSELNVNALELDDSALYLCASSTALAATVGDTQYFGPGTRLTVL.

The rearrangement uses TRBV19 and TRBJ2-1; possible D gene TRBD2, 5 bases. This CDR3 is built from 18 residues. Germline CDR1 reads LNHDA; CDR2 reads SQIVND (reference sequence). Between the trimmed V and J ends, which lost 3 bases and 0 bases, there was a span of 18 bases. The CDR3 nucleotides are TGTGCCAGTAGTATGCCCGAGGGAGTGCCAAGCTCCTACAATGAGCAGTTCTTC. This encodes CASSMPEGVPSSYNEQFF.

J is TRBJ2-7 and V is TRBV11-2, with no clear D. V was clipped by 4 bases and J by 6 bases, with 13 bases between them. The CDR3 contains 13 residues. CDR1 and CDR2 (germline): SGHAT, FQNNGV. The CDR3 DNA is TGTGCCAGCAGCTCTTACTCTCTGGGCGAGCAGTACTTC. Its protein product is CASSSYSLGEQYF.